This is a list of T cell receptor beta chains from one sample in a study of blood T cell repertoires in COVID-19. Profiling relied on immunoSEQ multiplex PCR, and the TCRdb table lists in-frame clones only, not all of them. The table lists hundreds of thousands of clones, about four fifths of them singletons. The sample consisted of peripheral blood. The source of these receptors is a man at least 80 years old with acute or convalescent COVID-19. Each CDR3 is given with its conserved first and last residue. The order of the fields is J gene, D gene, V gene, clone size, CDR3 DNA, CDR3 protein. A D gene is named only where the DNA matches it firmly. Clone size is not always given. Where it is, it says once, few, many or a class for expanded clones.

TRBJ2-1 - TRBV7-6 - TGTGCCAGCAGCAATGAGGTGGAGTTCTTC CASSNEVEFF
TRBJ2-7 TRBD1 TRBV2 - TGTGCCAGCAGTGAACAGGGACAGCCCTACGAGCAGTACTTC CASSEQGQPYEQYF
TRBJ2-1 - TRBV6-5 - TGTGCCAGCGAGCCCAGTAGCAATTCCTACAATGAGCAGTTCTTC CASEPSSNSYNEQFF
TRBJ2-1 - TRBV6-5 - TGTGCCAGCAACCTCCGGGACACCCCCTACAATGAGCAGTTCTTC CASNLRDTPYNEQFF
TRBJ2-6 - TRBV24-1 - TGTGCCGTCCAACCCGGTGGCTCTGGGGCCAACGTCCTGACTTTC CAVQPGGSGANVLTF
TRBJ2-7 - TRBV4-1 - TGCGCCAGCAGCCACCTTTTCTCCTACGAGCAGTACTTC CASSHLFSYEQYF
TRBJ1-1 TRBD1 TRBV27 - TGTGCCAGCAGTCCCTGGGACAGCATGAACACTGAAGCTTTCTTT CASSPWDSMNTEAFF
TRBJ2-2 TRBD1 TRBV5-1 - TGCGCCAGCAGCCCCAATGCGGGACAGGGACATGGCGGGGAGCTGTTTTTT CASSPNAGQGHGGELFF
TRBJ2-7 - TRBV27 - TGTGCCAGCAGTTTAAAAGGGGCCGGGGGTTACGAGCAGTACTTC CASSLKGAGGYEQYF
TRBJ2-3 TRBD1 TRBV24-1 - TGTGCCACCAGTGATCCTTGGACAGGGGTCACAGATACGCAGTATTTT CATSDPWTGVTDTQYF
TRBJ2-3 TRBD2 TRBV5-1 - TGCGCCAGCAGCACGCGACTAGCGGGGGGTATAGATACGCAGTATTTT CASSTRLAGGIDTQYF
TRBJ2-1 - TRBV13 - TGTGCCAGCAGCCCTAGGCGTTCCAGGGTCAATGAGCAGTTCTTC CASSPRRSRVNEQFF
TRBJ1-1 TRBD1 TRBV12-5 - TGTGCTAGTGGTTTGTATAGGCAGGGGGTACCCGGGACTGAAGCTTTCTTT CASGLYRQGVPGTEAFF
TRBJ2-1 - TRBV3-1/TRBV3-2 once TGTGCCAGCAGCCTTTGGGAGCGGAATGAGCAGTTCTTC CASSLWERNEQFF
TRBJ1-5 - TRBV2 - TGTGCCAGCAGTGTAGAGGACAGCAGTTATAGCAATCAGCCCCAGCATTTT CASSVEDSSYSNQPQHF
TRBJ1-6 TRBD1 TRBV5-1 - TGCGCCAGCAGCCCGGAGACAGGGTCACCCCTCCACTTT CASSPETGSPLHF
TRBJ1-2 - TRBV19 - TGTGCCAGTAGTATAAACCGAGGGCAGGCTGGCTACACCTTC CASSINRGQAGYTF
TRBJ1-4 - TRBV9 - TGTGCCAGCAGCCCGAACATCTACAGGGAAGTAGGCGAAAAACTGTTTTTT CASSPNIYREVGEKLFF
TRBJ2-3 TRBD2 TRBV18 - TGTGCCAGCTCACCCTTGGTAGGACTAGTCGGCCCAGATACGCAGTATTTT CASSPLVGLVGPDTQYF
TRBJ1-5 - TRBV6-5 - TGTGCCAGCAGTCCACAGGGTGGGGTTAAGCCCCAGCATTTT CASSPQGGVKPQHF
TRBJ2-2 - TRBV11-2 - TGTGCCAGCAGCCCAATCCGCAGGAACACCGGGGAGCTGTTTTTT CASSPIRRNTGELFF
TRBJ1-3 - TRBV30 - TGTGCCTCCCCTAGCTCTGGAAACACCATATATTTT CASPSSGNTIYF
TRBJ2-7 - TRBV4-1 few TGCGCCAGCAGCCAAGACTGGGCCGGCTACGAGCAGTACTTC CASSQDWAGYEQYF
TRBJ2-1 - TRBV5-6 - TGTGCCAGCAGCATCCACCCCGGGACTCCTAAGAGAAGCGACAATGAGCAGTTCTTC CASSIHPGTPKRSDNEQFF
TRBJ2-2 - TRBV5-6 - TGTGCCAGCAGCTTGGGACTCTTCGACACCGGGGAGCTGTTTTTT CASSLGLFDTGELFF
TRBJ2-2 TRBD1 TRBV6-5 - TGTGCCAGCACCTTTGGGACAGCGAACACCGGGGAGCTGTTTTTT CASTFGTANTGELFF
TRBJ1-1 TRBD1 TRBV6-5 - TGTGCCAGCAGCAGCTTCGGGACAGGGGTCACTGAAGCTTTCTTT CASSSFGTGVTEAFF
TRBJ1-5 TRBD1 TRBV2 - TGTGCCAGCAGAGACAGGGTGGGGCAGCCCCAGCATTTT CASRDRVGQPQHF
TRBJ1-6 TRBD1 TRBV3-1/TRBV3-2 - TGTGCCAGCAGCCACCTGACAGGGGGAAATTCACCCCTCCACTTT CASSHLTGGNSPLHF
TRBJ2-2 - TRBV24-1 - TGTGCCACCAGTGATTGGTCGGGTCGGGGTAACACCGGGGAGCTGTTTTTT CATSDWSGRGNTGELFF
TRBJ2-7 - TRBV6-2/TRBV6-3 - TGTGCCAGCAGCTCCGGGGGGCTGGGCAGCAACGAGCAGTACTTC CASSSGGLGSNEQYF
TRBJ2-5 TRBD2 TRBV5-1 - TGCGCCAGCAGCTTAACTAGCGGGGGGAGAGAGACCCAGTACTTC CASSLTSGGRETQYF
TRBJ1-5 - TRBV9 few TGTGCCAGCAGCGTAGGGGCAGGAAGGGGTCAGCCCCAGCATTTT CASSVGAGRGQPQHF
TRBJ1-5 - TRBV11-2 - TGTGCCAGCAGCCTAAGTCAAGATCAGCCCCAGCATTTT CASSLSQDQPQHF
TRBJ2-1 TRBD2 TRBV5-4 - TGTGCCAGCAGCTCAACGGGCCGGGGGGGTCGAAATTACAATGAGCAGTTCTTC CASSSTGRGGRNYNEQFF
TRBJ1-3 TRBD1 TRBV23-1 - TGCGCCAGCAGTCAATATCCCCCCGGCAGGGGGCTGGTCGGAAACACCATATATTTT CASSQYPPGRGLVGNTIYF
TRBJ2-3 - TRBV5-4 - TGTGCCAGCAGCTTGCCGCGTTCAGATACGCAGTATTTT CASSLPRSDTQYF
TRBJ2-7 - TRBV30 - TGTGCCTGGGGTCCTTGGGCCACCTCCTACGAGCAGTACTTC CAWGPWATSYEQYF
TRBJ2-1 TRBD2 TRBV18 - TGTGCCAGCTCACCATCCCGGGGGACTAGACTGAATGAGCAGTTCTTC CASSPSRGTRLNEQFF
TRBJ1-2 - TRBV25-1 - TGTGCCAGCAGTGAAGGAGCAAGGGGCTACACCTTC CASSEGARGYTF
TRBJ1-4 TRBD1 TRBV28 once TGTGCCAGCAACACCCCTGGGACAGCCACTAATGAAAAACTGTTTTTT CASNTPGTATNEKLFF
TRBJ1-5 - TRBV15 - TGTGCCACCAGCAGAGACTACAGGGGCAATCAGCCCCAGCATTTT CATSRDYRGNQPQHF
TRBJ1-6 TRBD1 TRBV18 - TGTGCCAGCTCACCGGGACAGAGAAATAATTCACCCCTCCACTTT CASSPGQRNNSPLHF
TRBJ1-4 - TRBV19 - TGTGCCAGTAGTATAGGCCCGGCAACTAATGAAAAACTGTTTTTT CASSIGPATNEKLFF
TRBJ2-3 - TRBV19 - TGTGCCAGTAGTATAGATTCACTGAGGGGCACAGATACGCAGTATTTT CASSIDSLRGTDTQYF